What follows are 13 T cell receptor beta chains derived from one specimen sequenced in a study of blood T cell repertoires in COVID-19. Sequencing used immunoSEQ multiplex PCR; TCRdb keeps in-frame clones, though not all of them. The sample includes under 200,000 clones, over 70% seen only once; the top ten take about 5%. The sample taken for sequencing was PBMCs or T cells enriched from blood (not recorded which). These receptors all come from a woman between 35 and 50 years old with acute COVID-19.

V is TRBV6-5 and J is TRBJ1-2; D remains ambiguous. This CDR3 contains 13 residues. The germline V gene encodes CDR1 MNHEY and CDR2 SVGAGI. V was cut by 11 bases and J by 5 bases, with 18 bases left in between. Here the CDR3 reads CALAVGLEYGYTF. The CDR3 coding sequence is TGTGCCCTAGCAGTGGGGTTGGAGTATGGCTACACCTTC.

The gene calls are TRBV6-5 and TRBJ2-7, with TRBD1 as a possible D gene (6 bases). CDR1 is MNHEY, CDR2 SVGAGI, per germline. This CDR3 is built from 14 residues. The V end was cut by 2 bases, the J end by 6 bases, with 14 bases between. The CDR3 sequence: CASSYTQGSGEQYF. The CDR3 DNA reads as TGTGCCAGCAGTTACACGCAGGGGTCTGGCGAGCAGTACTTC.

The chain uses TRBV11-2 and TRBJ2-7, with 7 bases identical to TRBD2. CDR3 length: 14 residues. Germline V CDR1 and CDR2: SGHAT, FQNNGV. V gave up 1 base and J gave up 5 bases; unmatched junction bases: 5. In DNA, the CDR3 is TGTGCCAGCAGCTTAGTCGGGGGGTCGGACGAGCAGTACTTC. The encoded protein is CASSLVGGSDEQYF. Using reference TRBV11-2 and TRBJ2-7 for the parts outside the CDR3, the full variable domain is EAGVAQSPRYKIIEKRQSVAFWCNPISGHATLYWYQQILGQGPKLLIQFQNNGVVDDSQLPKDRFSAERLKGVDSTLKIQPAKLEDSAVYLCASSLVGGSDEQYFGPGTRLTVT.

This clone was counted a few times. J is TRBJ1-1 and V is TRBV28; possible D gene TRBD1, 6 bases. The CDR3 has 16 amino acids. In germline, CDR1 is MDHEN, CDR2 SYDVKM. Between the trimmed V and J ends, which lost 6 bases and 4 bases, there was a span of 21 bases. The DNA of the CDR3 is TGTGCCAGCAGCCAACCCCGACAGGCTTGGGGCACTGAAGCTTTCTTT. This encodes CASSQPRQAWGTEAFF.

The chain combines TRBV10-2 with TRBJ2-5, with D maybe TRBD2 (5 bases). The CDR3 covers 13 residues. Trimming cost V 3 bases and J 4 bases, with 9 bases left between them. Germline CDR1 is WSHSY and CDR2 is SAAADI. CDR3 loop: CASSELVGETQYF. As DNA, the CDR3 is TGCGCCAGCAGTGAACTAGTTGGAGAGACCCAGTACTTC.

The genes are TRBV7-2 and TRBJ2-3; the match to TRBD2 covers 12 bases. This CDR3 is built from 16 residues. Trimming removed 2 bases from V and 5 bases from J; junction bases left unmatched: 5. Germline values: CDR1 SGHTA, CDR2 FQGNSA. Here the CDR3 reads CASSLTLAGGEDTQYF. The DNA for the CDR3 is TGTGCCAGCAGCTTAACACTAGCGGGAGGAGAAGATACGCAGTATTTT. The full variable domain, rest sourced from reference TRBV7-2 and TRBJ2-3, is GAGVSQSPSNKVTEKGKDVELRCDPISGHTALYWYRQSLGQGLEFLIYFQGNSAPDKSGLPSDRFSAERTGGSVSTLTIQRTQQEDSAVYLCASSLTLAGGEDTQYFGPGTRLTVL.

The chain uses TRBV29-1 and TRBJ2-1; 10 bases line up with TRBD2. Germline CDR1 reads SQVTM; CDR2 reads ANQGSEA. This CDR3 comprises 16 residues. J was trimmed by 4 bases and V by 3 bases; bases with no gene match: 9. The CDR3 loop reads CSVDSKLAGLYNEQFF. The CDR3 nucleotides read TGCAGCGTTGATTCAAAACTAGCGGGGCTGTACAATGAGCAGTTCTTC.

This clone occurred once. The chain recombines TRBV7-3 with TRBJ1-2; 8 nucleotides align to TRBD1. From germline, CDR1 is SGHTA and CDR2 FQGTGA. The length of the CDR3 is 15 residues. Unmatched junction bases numbered 4, after V lost 2 bases and J lost 2 bases. The CDR3 here is CASSLGNRGNYGYTF. The CDR3 region has the DNA TGTGCCAGCAGCTTAGGTAACAGGGGGAACTATGGCTACACCTTC.

This clone was found once. The rearrangement joins TRBV7-8 to TRBJ2-5, with 7 bases aligning to TRBD1. The V gene end was trimmed by 9 bases and the J gene end by 5 bases; junction bases not matched to a gene: 6. CDR3 size: 12 residues. Germline V gives CDR1 SGHVS, CDR2 FQNEAQ. This CDR3 reads CASARGRETQYF. The CDR3 region has the DNA TGTGCCAGTGCTAGGGGGCGGGAGACCCAGTACTTC. Together with reference TRBV7-8 and TRBJ2-5, the CDR3 gives the full variable domain: GAGVSQSPRYKVAKRGQDVALRCDPISGHVSLFWYQQALGQGPEFLTYFQNEAQLDKSGLPSDRFFAERPEGSVSTLKIQRTQQEDSAVYLCASARGRETQYFGPGTRLLVL.

CDR3 amino acids: CATSTSTSGGENEQFF. The CDR3 DNA reads TGTGCCACCAGCACCTCGACTAGCGGAGGAGAGAATGAGCAGTTCTTC. The chain joins TRBV15 to TRBJ2-1, with 9 nucleotides matching TRBD2. The CDR3 totals 16 residues. Germline lookup yields CDR1 LNHNV and CDR2 YYDKDF (reference sequence). V shed 4 bases and J 7 bases; nucleotides not matched to a gene: 11.

The chain links TRBV28 to TRBJ2-3; 7 nucleotides align to TRBD1. V dropped 2 bases and J dropped 5; count of bases not matched to a gene: 1. CDR1 MDHEN and CDR2 SYDVKM come from the germline V gene. This CDR3 is built from 13 residues. The CDR3 spells CASSLTGVDTQYF. DNA of the CDR3: TGTGCCAGCAGTTTAACAGGGGTAGATACGCAGTATTTT.

This chain connects TRBV7-2 to TRBJ1-2, with D perhaps TRBD1 (6 bases). Per the germline V gene, CDR1 is SGHTA and CDR2 is FQGNSA. CDR3 length: 16 residues. V lost 1 base and J lost 3, with 15 bases in between. In DNA form, the CDR3 reads TGTGCCAGCAGCTTAGGCCCAGCAGGGGATGACTATGGCTACACCTTC. This codes for CASSLGPAGDDYGYTF.

CDR3 protein: CASSPGGTGNSYGYTF. DNA of the CDR3: TGTGCCAGCAGTCCCGGTGGGACAGGGAATAGTTATGGCTACACCTTC. The chain couples TRBV28 to TRBJ1-2; 9 bases map to TRBD1. Trimming took 5 bases from V and 5 from J; bases not matched to a gene: 12. Germline V lookup: CDR1 MDHEN, CDR2 SYDVKM. The CDR3 consists of 16 residues.